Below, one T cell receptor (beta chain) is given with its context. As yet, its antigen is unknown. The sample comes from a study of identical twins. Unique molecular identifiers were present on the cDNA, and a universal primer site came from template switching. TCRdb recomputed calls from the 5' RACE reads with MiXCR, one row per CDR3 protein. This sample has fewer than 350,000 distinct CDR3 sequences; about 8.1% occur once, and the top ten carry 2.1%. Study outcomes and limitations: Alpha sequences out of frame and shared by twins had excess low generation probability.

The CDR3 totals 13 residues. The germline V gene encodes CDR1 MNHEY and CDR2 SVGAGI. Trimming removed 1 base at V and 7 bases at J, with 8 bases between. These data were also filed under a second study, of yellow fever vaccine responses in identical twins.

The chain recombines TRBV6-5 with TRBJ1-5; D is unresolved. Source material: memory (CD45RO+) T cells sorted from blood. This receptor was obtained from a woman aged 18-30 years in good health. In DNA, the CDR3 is TGTGCCAGCAGTTACTTAGCGGGCCAGCCCCAGCATTTT. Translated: CASSYLAGQPQHF.